The source of this TCR beta chain is a study of T-cell reconstitution after alpha-beta-depleted transplantation in children. Study-level findings and limits: Diversity of TCRbeta at day 60 was high in some patients, arising from surviving recipient T cells and thymic progenitors. Reportedly, only several hundred clones from non-depleted graft cells drove alpha-beta T-cell counts at about two months. Diversity and T-cell counts at one year after transplant derived mostly from new T cells.

With 5 bases removed from V and 10 bases from J, the gap between germline ends came to 15 bases. CDR1 LNHDA and CDR2 SQIVND come from the germline V gene (reference sequence). The CDR3 runs to 13 residues. The TCRbeta library incorporated unique molecular identifiers. TCRdb re-derived calls from the PCR reads in MiXCR, one entry per CDR3 protein. The sample contains about 290,000 distinct CDR3 sequences, nearly 8% of which appear only once. In the case of this clonotype: Its antigen is undetermined.

The input for sequencing was peripheral blood, taken 360 days after TCRalphabeta/CD19-depleted stem cell transplant. This TCR was sampled from a female patient aged 2-9 years who had a stem cell transplant for Fanconi anemia, so the T cells may come from the graft donor. V gene TRBV19 combines with J gene TRBJ2-1; TRBD1 or TRBD2 may be the D gene (6 bases each). The chain's CDR3 is CASSGGLANEQFF. The CDR3 nucleotides read TGTGCCAGTAGTGGGGGGCTAGCGAACGAGCAGTTCTTC. Combining the CDR3 with reference TRBV19 and TRBJ2-1 gives the whole variable domain DGGITQSPKYLFRKEGQNVTLSCEQNLNHDAMYWYRQDPGQGLRLIYYSQIVNDFQKGDIAEGYSVSREKKESFPLTVTSAQKNPTAFYLCASSGGLANEQFFGPGTRLTVL.